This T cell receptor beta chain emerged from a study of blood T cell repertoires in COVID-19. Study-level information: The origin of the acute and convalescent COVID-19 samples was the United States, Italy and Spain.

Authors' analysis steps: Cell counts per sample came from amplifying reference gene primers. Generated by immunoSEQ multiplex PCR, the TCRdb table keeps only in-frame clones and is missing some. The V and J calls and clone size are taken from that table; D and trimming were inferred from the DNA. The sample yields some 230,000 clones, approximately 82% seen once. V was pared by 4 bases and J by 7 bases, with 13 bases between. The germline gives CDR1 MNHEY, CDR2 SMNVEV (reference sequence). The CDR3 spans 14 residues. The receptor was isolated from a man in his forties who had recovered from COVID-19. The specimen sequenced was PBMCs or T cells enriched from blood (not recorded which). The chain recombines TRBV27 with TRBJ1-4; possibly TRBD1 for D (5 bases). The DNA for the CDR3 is TGTGCCAGCAGTTATCGTAGAGACAGTGAAAAACTGTTTTTT. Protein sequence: CASSYRRDSEKLFF.